The 12 T cell receptor beta chains given below trace back to one sample, sequenced in a study of neurological immune-mediated disorders. TCRdb itself ran the 5' RACE reads through MiXCR, one entry per CDR3 protein. The data show 50,000 to 80,000 distinct CDR3 sequences, with nearly 3.5% seen just once and roughly 3.7% held by the top ten. Input material: PBMCs. The source of these receptors is a middle-aged man with multiple sclerosis.

Many counts were recorded for this clonotype. CDR3 sequence (DNA): TGTGCCAGCAGCCAAGTTCCAGCGGGAGACGAGACCCAGTACTTC. As protein: CASSQVPAGDETQYF. The chain is built from TRBV3-1 and TRBJ2-5, with 8 nucleotides matching TRBD2. Germline V gene lookup returns CDR1 LGHDT and CDR2 YNNKEL (reference sequence). Trimming took 1 base from V and 5 from J; bases not matched to a gene: 6. CDR3 size: 15 residues.

This clonotype was found many times. CDR3 nucleotide sequence: TGCGCCAGCAGCTCGGACTCCTTTGTTAATGAAAAACTGTTTTTT. This gives the protein CASSSDSFVNEKLFF. This sequence joins TRBV5-1 and TRBJ1-4; no clear D gene. The germline V gene encodes CDR1 SGHRS and CDR2 YFSETQ. CDR3 length: 15 amino acids. V was trimmed by 3 bases and J by 4 bases, leaving 13 bases between them.

There are many counts of this clonotype. The V gene is TRBV3-1, the J gene TRBJ2-3; D is uncertain. This CDR3 spans 14 amino acids. In germline, CDR1 is LGHDT, CDR2 YNNKEL (reference sequence). The V gene lost 0 bases and the J gene lost 6 bases, with 10 bases spanning the gap. Here the CDR3 reads CASSQDAPRDTQYF. In nucleotides, the CDR3 is TGTGCCAGCAGCCAAGACGCTCCCAGGGATACGCAGTATTTT.

This clonotype was seen repeatedly, ten times or more. The rearrangement uses TRBV2 and TRBJ1-1; D is possibly TRBD1 (5 bases). There are 14 residues in the CDR3. The germline V gene has CDR1 SNHLY and CDR2 FYNNEI. Deletions cut 6 bases from V and 1 base from J, with 12 bases between. Written as DNA, the CDR3 is TGTGCCAGCAGCCTACCGGGGCCGAACACTGAAGCTTTCTTT. This encodes CASSLPGPNTEAFF.

This clonotype was counted only a few times. One end of the junction varies from germline; a read error may be responsible. This chain joins TRBV19 and TRBJ1-5; D uncertain. CDR3 length: 14 residues. Germline-derived CDR1 and CDR2 are LNHDA and SQIVND (reference sequence). For the CDR3, the DNA is TGTGCCAGTAGTATGGGTCGGGAGGTCAAGACCCAGAATTTT. It yields the protein CASSMGREVKTQNF. Using reference TRBV19 and TRBJ1-5 for the parts outside the CDR3, the full variable domain is DGGITQSPKYLFRKEGQNVTLSCEQNLNHDAMYWYRQDPGQGLRLIYYSQIVNDFQKGDIAEGYSVSREKKESFPLTVTSAQKNPTAFYLCASSMGREVKTQNFGDGTRLSIL.

This clonotype was seen ten or more times. V is TRBV5-1 and J is TRBJ2-7; TRBD1 or TRBD2 may be the D gene (6 bases each). CDR3 size: 13 residues. Germline CDR1 reads SGHRS; CDR2 reads YFSETQ. Trimming removed 5 bases from V and 4 bases from J, with 13 bases in between. In DNA form, the CDR3 reads TGCGCCAGCAGTCCGGGGGCCGTTTACGAGCAGTACTTC. Amino acid sequence: CASSPGAVYEQYF.

In this sample, this clonotype turned up many times. This chain links TRBV6-5 with TRBJ1-1, with 8 bases lining up with TRBD1. V was pared by 6 bases and J by 7 bases, with 13 bases of the junction left unmatched. The CDR3 is 15 residues long. CDR1 and CDR2 (germline): MNHEY, SVGAGI. The CDR3, as DNA: TGTGCCAGCAGGTTAAACAGGGGGGATCTAGTTGAAGCTTTCTTT. It encodes CASRLNRGDLVEAFF.

This clonotype was seen more than once but under ten times. The V call is TRBV18, the J call TRBJ1-1; tentatively, D is TRBD1 (6 bases). Germline V CDR1 and CDR2: KGHSH, LQKENI. Trimming cost V 2 bases and J 0 bases, with 19 bases left between them. This CDR3 region has 18 residues. For the CDR3, the DNA is TGTGCCAGCTCACCATTTCCCCCAGGGGCATGGATGAACACTGAAGCTTTCTTT. As protein: CASSPFPPGAWMNTEAFF.

At least ten counts were recorded for this clonotype. The chain joins TRBV15 to TRBJ1-5, with a possible D match to TRBD1 (6 bases). Per germline, CDR1 LNHNV and CDR2 YYDKDF (reference sequence). The CDR3 sequence is 16 residues long. Trimming removed 5 bases at V and 0 bases at J, with 14 bases between. This CDR3 reads CATSPTLTGSNQPQHF. Written as DNA, the CDR3 is TGTGCCACCAGCCCTACTCTGACAGGTAGCAATCAGCCCCAGCATTTT.

In its sample, this clonotype ranks as medium-sized. The chain carries TRBV9 and TRBJ2-3; the D is unclear. The CDR3 is 13 residues long. Trimming left V 0 bases short and J 4 bases short, with 6 bases between. Germline V CDR1 and CDR2: SGDLS, YYNGEE. This chain's CDR3 is CASSVEFSDTQYF. CDR3 nucleotides: TGTGCCAGCAGCGTAGAGTTCTCAGATACGCAGTATTTT. The entire variable domain, with the rest obtained from reference TRBV9 and TRBJ2-3, is as follows: DSGVTQTPKHLITATGQRVTLRCSPRSGDLSVYWYQQSLDQGLQFLIQYYNGEERAKGNILERFSAQQFPDLHSELNLSSLELGDSALYFCASSVEFSDTQYFGPGTRLTVL.

This clonotype appeared many times. The chain employs TRBV27 and TRBJ2-1, with 8 bases matching TRBD1. After removal of 2 bases from V and 7 bases from J, the junction contained 10 bases not matched to a gene. This CDR3 is 16 amino acids long. The germline V gene has CDR1 MNHEY and CDR2 SMNVEV (reference sequence). CDR3 loop: CASSLRGTGGENEQFF. CDR3 DNA sequence: TGTGCCAGCAGTTTAAGGGGGACAGGAGGCGAGAATGAGCAGTTCTTC.

This clonotype was seen more than once but under ten times. A read error is possible here, since a much larger clone lies one base away. The chain carries TRBV20-1 and TRBJ2-5, with 9 bases fitting TRBD1. Germline V gene data show CDR1 as DFQATT and CDR2 as SNEGSKA (reference sequence). CDR3 length equals 14 residues. The chain's CDR3 is CSARYRGRRENQYF. DNA for the CDR3: TGCAGTGCTAGATACAGGGGGCGACGAGAGAACCAGTACTTC.